Here is one T cell receptor beta chain with its context. The antigen is unknown. This may be a read error, as it is one base from a much larger clone. These data belong to a study of blood T cells in healthy people across ages. Study observations and caveats: In these data, TCR beta diversity tracked strongly with naive T cell percentage. Researchers said unsorted PBMCs prevented a conclusive naive versus antigen-experienced comparison.

Together with a sample-barcoded 5' primer, a J-beta primer mix was included in a second PCR lasting 7 to 11 cycles. The template-switch adaptor was a 5' adaptor with 12 random nucleotides. It tagged each cDNA molecule. TCRdb reprocessed the 5' RACE reads via MiXCR and lists one record per CDR3 protein. The table shows hundreds of thousands of distinct CDR3 sequences, with about 30% occurring only once. V lost 3 bases and J lost 9, with 9 bases in between. Germline CDR1 and CDR2: LGHDT and YNNKEL (reference sequence). There are 12 residues in the CDR3. The genes are TRBV3-1 and TRBJ2-1; the D is unclear. The TCR originated in an elderly woman in good health. Sequenced input: blood. The CDR3 sequence is CASSHATREQFF. The CDR3 region has the DNA TGTGCCAGCAGCCACGCAACCCGTGAGCAGTTCTTC.